One and the same sample provided the 2 T cell receptor beta chains below, sequenced in a study of T-cell reconstitution after alpha-beta-depleted transplantation in children. Library preparation (for TCRbeta) was performed with unique molecular identifiers. One entry per CDR3 protein results from TCRdb running MiXCR on the PCR reads. The sample gives some 350,000 distinct CDR3 sequences, 15% to 20% of which show up once; just over 40% is in the top ten. The specimen was PBMCs, mostly from graft donor cells, collected 360 days after TCRalphabeta/CD19-depleted stem cell transplant. The origin of the receptors is a male patient aged 2-10 years who had a stem cell transplant for acute lymphoblastic leukemia, so the T cells may come from the graft donor.

In the case of this clonotype: This CDR3 is missing its conserved last phenylalanine or tryptophan, likely due to a read error. The chain is built from TRBV18 and TRBJ1-5; D ambiguous. CDR1 is KGHSH, CDR2 LQKENI, per germline. The germline V and J ends were trimmed by 2 bases and 0 bases, with 11 bases remaining between them. The CDR3 is made up of 16 amino acids. The CDR3 DNA is TGTGCCAGCTCACCATCATACGGGAATAGCAATCAGCCCCAGCATTGT. Its translation: CASSPSYGNSNQPQHC.

This clonotype was seen repeatedly, ten times or more. The V and J genes are TRBV9 and TRBJ1-4, with a tentative D call TRBD1 (5 bases). The V gene's germline CDR1 is SGDLS and CDR2 YYNGEE. The CDR3 runs to 14 residues. The germline V and J ends were trimmed by 2 bases and 8 bases, with 13 bases remaining between them. The CDR3 loop reads CASSVLPAGEKLFF. CDR3 bases: TGTGCCAGCAGCGTTCTGCCCGCAGGGGAAAAACTGTTTTTT.